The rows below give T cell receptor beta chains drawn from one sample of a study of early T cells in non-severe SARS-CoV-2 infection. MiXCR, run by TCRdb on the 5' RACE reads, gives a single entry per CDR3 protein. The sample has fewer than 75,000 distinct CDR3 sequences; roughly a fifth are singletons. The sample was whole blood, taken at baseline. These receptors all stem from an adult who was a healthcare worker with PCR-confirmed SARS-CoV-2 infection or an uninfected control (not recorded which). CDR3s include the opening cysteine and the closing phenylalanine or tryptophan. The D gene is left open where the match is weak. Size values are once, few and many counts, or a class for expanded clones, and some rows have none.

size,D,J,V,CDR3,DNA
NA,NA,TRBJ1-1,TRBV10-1,CASTRRSTEAFF,TGCGCCAGCACCAGACGGAGCACTGAAGCTTTCTTT
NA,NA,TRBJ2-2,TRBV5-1,CASSALAGANTGELFF,TGCGCCAGCAGCGCCCTAGCAGGCGCGAACACCGGGGAGCTGTTTTTT
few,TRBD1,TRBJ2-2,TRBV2,CASTSRTGVFVGGELFF,TGTGCCAGCACTAGCAGGACAGGTGTTTTTGTCGGCGGGGAGCTGTTTTTT
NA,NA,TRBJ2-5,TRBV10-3,CAISEREETQYF,TGTGCCATCAGTGAGCGAGAAGAGACCCAGTACTTC
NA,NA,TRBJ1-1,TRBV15,CATSRDRAAEAFF,TGTGCCACCAGCAGAGATCGGGCCGCAGAAGCTTTCTTT
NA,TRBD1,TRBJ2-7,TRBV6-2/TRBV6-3,CASSPTGFESYEQYF,TGTGCCAGCAGCCCGACAGGGTTTGAATCCTACGAGCAGTACTTC
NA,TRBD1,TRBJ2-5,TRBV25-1,CASSGQGPRETQYF,TGTGCCAGCAGTGGACAGGGTCCGAGGGAGACCCAGTACTTC
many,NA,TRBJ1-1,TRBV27,CASSHAANTEAFF,TGTGCCAGCAGTCACGCTGCGAACACTGAAGCTTTCTTT
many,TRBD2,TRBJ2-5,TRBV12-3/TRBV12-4,CASSSSGVETQYF,TGTGCCAGCAGTTCCAGCGGGGTTGAGACCCAGTACTTC
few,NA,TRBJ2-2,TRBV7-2,CASTRTPVGQLFF,TGTGCCAGCACCAGAACCCCTGTGGGTCAGCTGTTTTTT
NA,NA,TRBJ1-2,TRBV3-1,CASSRWGARGDGYTF,TGTGCCAGCAGCCGCTGGGGAGCCCGGGGGGATGGCTACACCTTC
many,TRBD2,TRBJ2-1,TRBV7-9,CASSPRTSGIYNEQFF,TGTGCCAGCAGCCCAAGAACTAGCGGGATCTACAATGAGCAGTTCTTC
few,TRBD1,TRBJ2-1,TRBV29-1,CSGTGGGDEQFF,TGCAGCGGGACAGGGGGAGGCGATGAGCAGTTCTTC
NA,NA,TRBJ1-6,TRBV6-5,CASSSFGSYNSPLHF,TGTGCCAGCAGTTCCTTCGGCTCCTATAATTCACCCCTCCACTTT
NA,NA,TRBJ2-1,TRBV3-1,CASSQGGVLEQFF,TGTGCCAGCAGCCAAGGGGGCGTTCTGGAGCAGTTCTTC
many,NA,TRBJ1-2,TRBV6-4,CASSESGHGGYTF,TGTGCCAGCAGTGAATCAGGGCACGGTGGCTACACCTTC
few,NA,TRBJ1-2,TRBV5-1,CASSLSEGTYGYTF,TGCGCCAGCAGCTTGAGCGAGGGAACCTATGGCTACACCTTC
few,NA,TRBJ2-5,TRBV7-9,CASSKGGSGSETQYF,TGTGCCAGCAGTAAAGGGGGTTCAGGATCAGAGACCCAGTACTTC
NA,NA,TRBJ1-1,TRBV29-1,CSVETLAEAFF,TGCAGCGTTGAGACACTAGCTGAAGCTTTCTTT
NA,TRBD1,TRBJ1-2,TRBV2,CASSTGVTETF,TGTGCCAGCTCGACAGGGGTGACGGAAACCTTC
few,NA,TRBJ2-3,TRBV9,CASSVDIGQDTQYF,TGTGCCAGCAGCGTAGATATAGGTCAAGATACGCAGTATTTT
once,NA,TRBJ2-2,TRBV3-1,CASSQVPTGELFF,TGTGCCAGCAGCCAAGTTCCGACCGGGGAGCTGTTTTTT
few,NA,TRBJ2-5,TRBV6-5,CATRAPQETQYF,TGTGCCACCAGAGCCCCCCAAGAGACCCAGTACTTC
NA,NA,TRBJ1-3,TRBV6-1,CASSGHISGNTIYF,TGTGCCAGCAGTGGTCATATCTCTGGAAACACCATATATTTT
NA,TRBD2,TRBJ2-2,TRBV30,CAWSVWGGGTGELFF,TGTGCCTGGAGTGTCTGGGGCGGGGGCACCGGGGAGCTGTTTTTT
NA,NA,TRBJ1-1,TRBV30,CAWIHTGTEAFF,TGTGCCTGGATCCACACCGGTACTGAAGCTTTCTTT
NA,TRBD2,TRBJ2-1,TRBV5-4,CATTPAGTSGPIGNEQFF,TGTGCCACAACACCGGCTGGCACTAGCGGGCCAATAGGCAATGAGCAGTTCTTC
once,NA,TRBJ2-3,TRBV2,CASSVGDATDTQYF,TGTGCCAGCAGTGTGGGCGACGCCACAGATACGCAGTATTTT
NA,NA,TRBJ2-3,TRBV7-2,CASSLEVGADTQYF,TGTGCCAGCAGCTTAGAGGTTGGGGCAGATACGCAGTATTTT
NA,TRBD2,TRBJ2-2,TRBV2,CASSVLAGGTGELFF,TGTGCCAGCAGTGTACTAGCGGGGGGCACCGGGGAGCTGTTTTTT
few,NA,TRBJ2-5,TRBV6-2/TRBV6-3,CASSTKETQYF,TGTGCCAGCAGTACGAAAGAGACCCAGTACTTC
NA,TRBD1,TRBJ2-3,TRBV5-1,CASRPGTVNGDTQYF,TGCGCCAGCCGACCCGGGACAGTAAACGGAGATACGCAGTATTTT
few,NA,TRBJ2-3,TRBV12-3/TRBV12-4,CASSLAREDTQYF,TGTGCCAGCAGTTTGGCCCGGGAGGATACGCAGTATTTT
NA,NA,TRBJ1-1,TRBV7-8,CASSSRVWANTEAFF,TGTGCCAGCAGCTCCAGGGTATGGGCGAACACTGAAGCTTTCTTT
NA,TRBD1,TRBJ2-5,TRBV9,CASSARQGETQYF,TGTGCCAGCAGCGCCAGACAGGGGGAGACCCAGTACTTC